This passage covers 21 T cell receptor beta chains from one sample sequenced in a study of cytomegalovirus exposure and HLA in healthy donors. The primer mix had 60 Vbeta and 13 Jbeta primers. Generated by immunoSEQ multiplex PCR, the TCRdb table keeps only in-frame clones and is missing some. The table shows some 120,000 clones, with about 74% occurring only once. Sequencing was carried out using PBMCs. The receptors shown here come from a man between 40 and 49 years old in good health and CMV-seropositive.

V gene TRBV19 combines with J gene TRBJ2-7, with TRBD1 identical over 8 bases. CDR3 length: 15 residues. The ends lost 11 bases at V and 2 bases at J; junction bases unmatched: 14. Germline loops: CDR1 LNHDA, CDR2 SQIVND (reference sequence). The CDR3 DNA reads as TGTGCCTCCAGCGGACAGGGTGAACCGACCTACGAGCAGTACTTC. Translated: CASSGQGEPTYEQYF.

This clone was seen more than once but under ten times. The genes are TRBV21-1 and TRBJ2-4; the table names TRBD1, a call not compared with the DNA. TRBV21-1 is a recognized pseudogene. The CDR3 covers 18 residues. The CDR3 DNA follows: TGTGCCAGCAGCAAGTTCGGACAGCGCGATCTAGCCAAAAACATTCAGTACTTC. Protein: CASSKFGQRDLAKNIQYF.

The chain combines TRBV6-6 with TRBJ2-7; 9 nucleotides align to TRBD2. Trimming at V came to 4 bases and at J to 0 bases, leaving 1 base not matched to a gene. The CDR3 consists of 14 residues. Germline loops: CDR1 MNHNY, CDR2 SVGAGI (reference sequence). CDR3 in amino acids: CASSFSGSSYEQYF. CDR3 nucleotides: TGTGCCAGCAGTTTTAGCGGGAGCTCCTACGAGCAGTACTTC.

This sequence joins TRBV28 and TRBJ1-1; a weak D match, TRBD1 (5 bases). CDR1 and CDR2 (germline): MDHEN, SYDVKM. Trimming stripped 5 bases from V and 3 bases from J, with 16 bases between. This CDR3 is built from 15 residues. The DNA of the CDR3 is TGTGCCAGCAGTGATGTTGGGGCGGGGGACACTGAAGCTTTCTTT. This translates into CASSDVGAGDTEAFF.

This rearrangement joins TRBV4-1 to TRBJ1-2; 7 bases are shared with TRBD1. V lost 1 base and J lost 4; bases outside the gene matches: 6. Germline CDR1 is MGHRA and CDR2 is YSYEKL. CDR3 size: 15 residues. The DNA of the CDR3 is TGCGCCAGCAGCCAAGGACAGGGTCAATTCTATGGCTACACCTTC. Encoded protein: CASSQGQGQFYGYTF.

This clone turned up a few times. This chain connects TRBV7-2 to TRBJ1-2; 7 bases match TRBD1. The germline CDR1 and CDR2 sequences are SGHTA and FQGNSA. V lost 0 bases and J lost 0; bases outside the gene matches: 4. CDR3 length: 16 amino acids. The CDR3 sequence: CASSLAGQVSNYGYTF. The CDR3, as DNA: TGTGCCAGCAGCTTAGCCGGACAGGTATCTAACTATGGCTACACCTTC.

The rearrangement joins TRBV7-8 to TRBJ2-7; 7 bases are shared with TRBD2. With V trimmed by 4 bases and J by 6 bases, 6 bases remained unmatched. Germline V CDR1 and CDR2: SGHVS, FQNEAQ. CDR3 length equals 13 residues. DNA for the CDR3: TGTGCCAGCAGCTCGCCCCCGGGGGGCGAGCAGTACTTC. It encodes CASSSPPGGEQYF.

The CDR3 spells CASSHGQSRPGSNQPQHF. CDR3 DNA: TGTGCCAGCAGCCATGGACAGAGCCGCCCTGGTAGCAATCAGCCCCAGCATTTT. V is TRBV5-6 and J is TRBJ1-5; maybe TRBD1 (6 bases). Trimming removed 4 bases at V and 0 bases at J, with 20 bases between. This CDR3 contains 18 residues. Germline V CDR1 and CDR2: SGHDT, YYEEEE.

This chain joins TRBV15 and TRBJ2-5; 9 nucleotides align to TRBD1. Germline V gives CDR1 LNHNV, CDR2 YYDKDF (reference sequence). Unmatched junction bases numbered 4, after V lost 3 bases and J lost 5 bases. The CDR3 is 14 residues long. The CDR3 protein is CATSRGQGRETQYF. CDR3 coding DNA: TGTGCCACCAGCAGGGGACAGGGAAGGGAGACCCAGTACTTC. The variable domain in full, with the rest retrieved from reference TRBV15 and TRBJ2-5, is DAMVIQNPRYQVTQFGKPVTLSCSQTLNHNVMYWYQQKSSQAPKLLFHYYDKDFNNEADTPDNFQSRRPNTSFCFLDIRSPGLGDTAMYLCATSRGQGRETQYFGPGTRLLVL.

CDR3 nucleotide sequence: TGTGCCAGCTCACTCAAGGAGGACACTGAAGCTTTCTTT. Translating gives CASSLKEDTEAFF. The gene calls are TRBV18 and TRBJ1-1, with no clear D. Trimming stripped 4 bases from V and 3 bases from J, with 9 bases between. Germline V gives CDR1 KGHSH, CDR2 LQKENI. The CDR3 length is 13 residues.

The J gene is TRBJ2-3, the V gene TRBV6-4; maybe TRBD2 (7 bases). The germline V gene has CDR1 MRHNA and CDR2 SNTAGT. The CDR3 loop spans 16 amino acids. With 0 bases removed from V and 4 bases from J, the gap between germline ends came to 14 bases. Here the CDR3 reads CASSDSIGGGADTQYF. The CDR3 DNA is TGTGCCAGCAGTGACTCGATTGGAGGGGGGGCAGATACGCAGTATTTT.

This clone was seen a handful of times. The chain is built from TRBV7-8 and TRBJ1-1, with 7 bases matching TRBD1. J lost 1 base, V lost 3 bases, and 2 bases had no gene match. The CDR3 is made up of 14 amino acids. Germline CDR1 reads SGHVS; CDR2 reads FQNEAQ. The CDR3 spells CASSFGQANTEAFF. CDR3 nucleotide sequence: TGTGCCAGCAGCTTCGGACAGGCGAACACTGAAGCTTTCTTT. The whole variable domain, remainder taken from reference TRBV7-8 and TRBJ1-1, is GAGVSQSPRYKVAKRGQDVALRCDPISGHVSLFWYQQALGQGPEFLTYFQNEAQLDKSGLPSDRFFAERPEGSVSTLKIQRTQQEDSAVYLCASSFGQANTEAFFGQGTRLTVV.

This clone was seen only a few times. The genes are TRBV7-8 and TRBJ1-2; D call uncertain. This CDR3 is 15 amino acids long. Germline V lookup: CDR1 SGHVS, CDR2 FQNEAQ. Trimming stripped 1 base from V and 3 bases from J, with 12 bases between. The chain's CDR3 is CASSLEVSRDYGYTF. In DNA form, the CDR3 reads TGTGCCAGCAGCTTAGAGGTATCCCGGGACTATGGCTACACCTTC.

The V gene is TRBV30, the J gene TRBJ1-4; D call uncertain. The CDR3 sequence is 13 residues long. V lost 1 base and J 7 bases, leaving 10 bases between the germline ends. Germline CDR1 is GTSNPN and CDR2 is SVGIG (reference sequence). This CDR3 reads CAWSEARSEKLFF. The DNA for the CDR3 is TGTGCCTGGAGTGAAGCCCGATCTGAAAAACTGTTTTTT.

This clone has just a few counts. The V and J genes are TRBV5-8 and TRBJ2-7; 7 positions match TRBD1. Per germline, CDR1 SGHTS and CDR2 YDEGEE. With V trimmed by 3 bases and J by 0 bases, 12 bases remained unmatched. The length of the CDR3 is 17 residues. The CDR3 reads CASSSTRTGRYSYEQYF. DNA of the CDR3: TGTGCCAGCAGCTCCACTCGGACAGGAAGGTACTCCTACGAGCAGTACTTC.

The V gene is TRBV19, the J gene TRBJ1-4; D remains unclear. The CDR3 runs 13 residues. V lost 1 base and J 14 bases, leaving 14 bases between the germline ends. Germline CDR1 LNHDA, CDR2 SQIVND (reference sequence). The CDR3 nucleotides read TGTGCCAGTAGTATAGTCTCCTCGATCAGTCTGTTTTTT. Translated, it gives CASSIVSSISLFF.

The chain couples TRBV5-1 to TRBJ2-2; 13 bases align to TRBD2. Trimming took 0 bases from V and 6 from J; bases not matched to a gene: 11. The germline V gene has CDR1 SGHRS and CDR2 YFSETQ. CDR3 length: 19 residues. Written as DNA, the CDR3 is TGCGCCAGCAGCTTGGAAGGGACTAGCGGGAAGGGGGACGCCGGGGAGCTGTTTTTT. It is translated as CASSLEGTSGKGDAGELFF.

The chain recombines TRBV28 with TRBJ1-5; 8 bases line up with TRBD1. This CDR3 has 15 amino acids. J was trimmed by 0 bases and V by 7 bases; bases with no gene match: 5. CDR1 MDHEN and CDR2 SYDVKM come from the germline V gene. CDR3 sequence reads: CASNPTGDSNQPQHF. DNA of the CDR3: TGTGCCAGCAATCCGACAGGGGATAGCAATCAGCCCCAGCATTTT.

The CDR3 sequence: CASSATSGRITYNEQFF. The CDR3 nucleotides read TGCGCCAGCAGCGCCACTAGCGGGAGGATAACCTACAATGAGCAGTTCTTC. The V gene is TRBV5-1, the J gene TRBJ2-1, with 12 bases matching TRBD2. Unmatched junction bases numbered 7, after V lost 4 bases and J lost 2 bases. Germline CDR1 SGHRS, CDR2 YFSETQ. CDR3 length: 17 residues.

This sequence joins TRBV18 and TRBJ2-5, with D unclear. Germline V gives CDR1 KGHSH, CDR2 LQKENI. CDR3 size: 15 residues. Trimming took 2 bases from V and 5 from J, leaving 15 bases between them. The CDR3 protein is CASSPSVLLVETQYF. CDR3 in DNA: TGTGCCAGCTCACCATCGGTCCTGCTAGTCGAGACCCAGTACTTC.

The chain is built from TRBV2 and TRBJ2-7; D gene ambiguous. The CDR3 spans 11 residues. Trimming took 7 bases from V and 2 from J, leaving 6 bases between them. CDR1 SNHLY and CDR2 FYNNEI come from the germline V gene. The CDR3 bases are TGTGCCAGCACCATAGCCTACGAGCAGTACTTC. This codes for CASTIAYEQYF.